Presented here are 25 T cell receptor beta chains from one specimen sequenced in a study of T-cell reconstitution after alpha-beta-depleted transplantation in children. For TCRbeta, the library was prepared with unique molecular identifiers. MiXCR, applied by TCRdb to the PCR reads, yields one record per CDR3 protein. The sample comprises just over 950,000 distinct CDR3 sequences, about 26% of which are singletons, and 28% rests with the top ten. Sequences were derived from PBMCs, mostly from graft donor cells, sampled 360 days after TCRalphabeta/CD19-depleted stem cell transplant. The receptors derive from a boy under two years old who had a stem cell transplant for SCID, so the T cells may come from the graft donor.

CDR3 nucleotides: TGCGCCAGCAGCCCCTCCTTGGGTAGCGGGGCAACGAATGAGCAGTTCTTC. Translated, it gives CASSPSLGSGATNEQFF. This chain links TRBV5-1 with TRBJ2-1; TRBD2 matches 8 bases. This CDR3 region has 17 residues. The germline CDR1 and CDR2 sequences are SGHRS and YFSETQ. V trimming: 4 bases; J trimming: 7 bases; junction bases outside the gene matches: 16.

This chain's CDR3 is CSAPVPVGKAFF. In nucleotides, the CDR3 is TGCAGTGCCCCCGTACCCGTCGGGAAAGCTTTCTTT. The V and J genes are TRBV20-1 and TRBJ1-1; no firm D call. V was cut by 6 bases and J by 9 bases, with 17 bases left in between. The CDR3 has 12 residues. Germline values: CDR1 DFQATT, CDR2 SNEGSKA (reference sequence).

This chain links TRBV5-1 with TRBJ2-3, with D unclear. Trimming left V 2 bases short and J 6 bases short, with 7 bases between. CDR1 and CDR2 from the germline V gene are SGHRS and YFSETQ. This CDR3 has 12 residues. In nucleotides, the CDR3 is TGCGCCAGCAGCTTTATGGAGGATACGCAGTATTTT. Amino acids: CASSFMEDTQYF.

This clonotype was picked up a small number of times. CDR3 in amino acids: CASSPTLAGGYNEQFF. DNA of the CDR3: TGTGCCAGCAGCCCTACCCTAGCGGGGGGATACAATGAGCAGTTCTTC. The V call is TRBV7-3, the J call TRBJ2-1, with 11 nucleotides matching TRBD2. The germline V gene encodes CDR1 SGHTA and CDR2 FQGTGA. The V segment lost 5 bases and the J segment 4 bases; nucleotides outside the gene matches: 7. CDR3 size: 16 residues.

This clonotype was seen a handful of times. The rearrangement links TRBV15 to TRBJ1-5, with a possible D match to TRBD1 (6 bases). Trimming removed 4 bases at V and 9 bases at J, with 10 bases between. The germline V gene has CDR1 LNHNV and CDR2 YYDKDF (reference sequence). The CDR3 covers 12 residues. This CDR3 reads CATSTVTGPQHF. Here the CDR3 DNA reads TGTGCCACCAGCACAGTGACAGGGCCCCAGCATTTT.

CDR3 in amino acids: CASSFGQGTREQYF. The CDR3 DNA reads as TGCGCCAGCAGCTTCGGACAGGGAACGAGAGAGCAGTACTTC. The chain joins TRBV5-1 to TRBJ2-7; the match to TRBD1 covers 8 bases. Germline lookup yields CDR1 SGHRS and CDR2 YFSETQ. This CDR3 has 14 residues. J lost 7 bases, V lost 2 bases, and 8 bases had no gene match.

This clonotype was counted a few times. The chain recombines TRBV11-1 with TRBJ1-5, with 7 bases lining up with TRBD1. Germline CDR1 reads SGHAT; CDR2 reads FQDESV (reference sequence). With V trimmed by 4 bases and J by 5 bases, 8 bases remained unmatched. This CDR3 is 15 amino acids long. CDR3 bases: TGTGCCAGCAGCTCCCGGACAGGTCTCGATCAGCCCCAGCATTTT. It codes for CASSSRTGLDQPQHF. Full variable domain (rest looked up from reference TRBV11-1 and TRBJ1-5): EAEVAQSPRYKITEKSQAVAFWCDPISGHATLYWYRQILGQGPELLVQFQDESVVDDSQLPKDRFSAERLKGVDSTLKIQPAELGDSAMYLCASSSRTGLDQPQHFGDGTRLSIL.

This clonotype appeared a few times. The rearrangement links TRBV7-8 to TRBJ1-2, with D maybe TRBD1 (5 bases). The CDR3 is made up of 12 amino acids. Trimming cost V 2 bases and J 7 bases, with 8 bases left between them. The germline gives CDR1 SGHVS, CDR2 FQNEAQ. CDR3 region: CASSLRGLGYTF. The CDR3, as DNA: TGTGCCAGCAGCTTACGGGGCCTTGGCTACACCTTC.

The CDR3 loop reads CSARVNLETEAFF. The CDR3 DNA sequence: TGCAGTGCTAGAGTTAACTTGGAGACTGAAGCTTTCTTT. The rearrangement joins TRBV20-1 to TRBJ1-1; the D is unclear. V was trimmed by 1 base and J by 5 bases, leaving 11 bases between them. CDR1 DFQATT and CDR2 SNEGSKA come from the germline V gene (reference sequence). The CDR3 spans 13 residues.

The CDR3 reads CASSLVSGGSYNEQFF. As DNA, the CDR3 is TGCGCCAGCAGCTTGGTTTCGGGGGGCTCCTACAATGAGCAGTTCTTC. V and J are TRBV5-1 and TRBJ2-1; 7 nucleotides agree with TRBD2. CDR3 size: 16 residues. In germline, CDR1 is SGHRS, CDR2 YFSETQ. V dropped 0 bases and J dropped 0; count of bases not matched to a gene: 3.

The chain carries TRBV12-5 and TRBJ2-2, with D possibly matching TRBD2 (6 bases). From germline, CDR1 is LGHNT and CDR2 FRNRAP. The CDR3 runs 14 residues. Trimming removed 10 bases at V and 2 bases at J, with 14 bases between. CDR3 nucleotide sequence: TGTGCTATCCCTCTAGCGCCCAACACCGGGGAGCTGTTTTTT. It encodes CAIPLAPNTGELFF.

Written as DNA, the CDR3 is TGTGCCAGTAGGTTGACAGGGGGCTCCTACAATGAGCAGTTCTTC. This gives the protein CASRLTGGSYNEQFF. The chain has TRBV19 and TRBJ2-1; TRBD1 matches 9 bases. Germline V CDR1 and CDR2: LNHDA, SQIVND (reference sequence). Trimming at V came to 6 bases and at J to 0 bases, leaving 3 bases not matched to a gene. CDR3 length equals 15 residues.

This chain uses TRBV5-1 with TRBJ2-6; D gene uncertain. V was trimmed by 2 bases and J by 0 bases, leaving 9 bases between them. CDR3 size: 16 residues. CDR1 SGHRS and CDR2 YFSETQ come from the germline V gene. CDR3 sequence: CASSFVGSSGANVLTF. DNA for the CDR3: TGCGCCAGCAGCTTCGTCGGAAGCTCTGGGGCCAACGTCCTGACTTTC.

The chain links TRBV28 to TRBJ2-4; no definite D call. V lost 3 bases and J 2 bases, leaving 8 bases between the germline ends. The CDR3 runs 14 residues. Germline V CDR1 and CDR2: MDHEN, SYDVKM. For the CDR3, the DNA is TGTGCCAGCAGTTTTAGAGGCCCCAAAAACATTCAGTACTTC. This translates into CASSFRGPKNIQYF.

This clonotype appeared many times. The chain has TRBV6-1 and TRBJ2-7, with 7 bases lining up with TRBD1. Germline CDR1 is MNHNS and CDR2 is SASEGT. The CDR3 is made up of 15 amino acids. Germline trimming cut 6 bases from V and 4 bases from J; bases unmatched to any gene: 12. CDR3 coding DNA: TGTGCCAGCAGACGAACCGGGACAGCCCAATACGAGCAGTACTTC. Amino acids: CASRRTGTAQYEQYF.

The chain combines TRBV5-1 with TRBJ2-7; the D gene is possibly TRBD2 (6 bases). Germline lookup yields CDR1 SGHRS and CDR2 YFSETQ. This CDR3 has 14 residues. V lost 8 bases and J 3 bases, leaving 18 bases between the germline ends. In DNA, the CDR3 is TGCGCCAGTCGAAGGGGCGGGGTGTTCTACGAGCAGTACTTC. Translation gives CASRRGGVFYEQYF.

The rearrangement uses TRBV9 and TRBJ2-7, with D hard to call. The germline V gene has CDR1 SGDLS and CDR2 YYNGEE. This CDR3 spans 15 amino acids. V was cut by 0 bases and J by 0 bases, with 10 bases left in between. The chain's CDR3 is CASSVDGDGSYEQYF. The CDR3 DNA reads TGTGCCAGCAGCGTAGACGGTGACGGCTCCTACGAGCAGTACTTC.

The V call is TRBV4-3, the J call TRBJ2-7; TRBD2 is a possible D gene (5 bases). The CDR3 runs 14 residues. Germline-derived CDR1 and CDR2 are LGHNA and YSLEER. V shed 1 base and J shed 3 bases, with 10 bases lying between them. The CDR3 DNA sequence: TGCGCCAGCAGCCAAGGACACGGGGACTACGAGCAGTACTTC. Translated: CASSQGHGDYEQYF.

The chain carries TRBV5-1 and TRBJ2-1; 7 bases line up with TRBD2. V was pared by 4 bases and J by 5 bases, with 6 bases of the junction left unmatched. CDR3 length: 14 amino acids. CDR1 is SGHRS, CDR2 YFSETQ, per germline. CDR3 DNA sequence: TGCGCCAGCAGCCGAGCGGGACCAAACAATGAGCAGTTCTTC. It yields the protein CASSRAGPNNEQFF.

This clonotype was observed a handful of times. V is TRBV7-8 and J is TRBJ2-4; D gene uncertain. This CDR3 spans 13 amino acids. Germline V gene data show CDR1 as SGHVS and CDR2 as FQNEAQ. Trimming left V 6 bases short and J 6 bases short, with 12 bases between. CDR3 DNA sequence: TGTGCCAGCAGACCCCTGGACCGAAACATTCAGTACTTC. Translating gives CASRPLDRNIQYF. Based on the CDR3 plus reference TRBV7-8 and TRBJ2-4, the full variable domain is GAGVSQSPRYKVAKRGQDVALRCDPISGHVSLFWYQQALGQGPEFLTYFQNEAQLDKSGLPSDRFFAERPEGSVSTLKIQRTQQEDSAVYLCASRPLDRNIQYFGAGTRLSVL.

The V gene is TRBV18, the J gene TRBJ2-1, with D hard to call. CDR1 is KGHSH and CDR2 is LQKENI in the germline V gene. Trimming shortened V by 5 bases and J by 6 bases, and 11 bases separated the two germline ends. The CDR3 sequence is 13 residues long. The CDR3 is CASSATTSNEQFF. The CDR3 DNA sequence: TGTGCCAGCTCAGCAACCACCAGCAATGAGCAGTTCTTC.

This sequence joins TRBV24-1 and TRBJ2-1; D possibly matches TRBD1 or TRBD2 (6 bases each). The CDR3 runs to 14 residues. Germline V gene lookup returns CDR1 KGHDR and CDR2 SFDVKD. V was shortened by 7 bases and J by 8 bases, with 17 bases between the two germline ends. CDR3: CATSKGQGRHEQFF. The CDR3 bases are TGTGCCACCAGCAAAGGGCAGGGGAGGCATGAGCAGTTCTTC.

This clonotype was seen a handful of times. V is TRBV5-1 and J is TRBJ2-1; D perhaps matches TRBD1 (5 bases). The CDR3 spans 16 residues. Germline V gene data show CDR1 as SGHRS and CDR2 as YFSETQ. Deletions cut 4 bases from V and 0 bases from J, with 14 bases between. This CDR3 reads CASSADTQSSYNEQFF. For the CDR3, the DNA is TGCGCCAGCAGCGCGGACACCCAGAGCTCCTACAATGAGCAGTTCTTC.

This clonotype occurred a few times. The chain couples TRBV15 to TRBJ2-1; 8 nucleotides line up with TRBD2. CDR3 length equals 18 residues. The J segment lost 0 bases and the V segment lost 0 bases, leaving 7 bases of the junction unmatched. Germline CDR1 LNHNV, CDR2 YYDKDF (reference sequence). The CDR3 nucleotides read TGTGCCACCAGCAGAGATTGGGCTAGCGGGTTCTCCTACAATGAGCAGTTCTTC. It codes for CATSRDWASGFSYNEQFF.

The rearrangement joins TRBV28 to TRBJ2-7; 13 bases align to TRBD2. CDR3 size: 15 residues. V lost 5 bases, J lost 7 bases, and 8 bases stayed unmatched. Germline V gene sequence: CDR1 MDHEN, CDR2 SYDVKM. The chain's CDR3 is CASSARTSGGLEQYF. DNA of the CDR3: TGTGCCAGCAGTGCCCGGACTAGCGGGGGATTGGAGCAGTACTTC.